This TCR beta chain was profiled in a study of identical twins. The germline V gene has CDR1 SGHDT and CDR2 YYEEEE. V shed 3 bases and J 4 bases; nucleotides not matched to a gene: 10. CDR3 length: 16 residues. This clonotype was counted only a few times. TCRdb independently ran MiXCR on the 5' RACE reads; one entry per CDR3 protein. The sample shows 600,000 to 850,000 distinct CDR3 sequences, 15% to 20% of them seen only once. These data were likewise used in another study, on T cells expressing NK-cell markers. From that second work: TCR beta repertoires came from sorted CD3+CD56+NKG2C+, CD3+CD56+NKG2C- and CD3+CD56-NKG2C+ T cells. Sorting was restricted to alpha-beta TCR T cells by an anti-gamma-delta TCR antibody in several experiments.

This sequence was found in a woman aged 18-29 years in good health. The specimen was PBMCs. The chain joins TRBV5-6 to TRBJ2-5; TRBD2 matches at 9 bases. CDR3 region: CASSWVVASGIETQYF. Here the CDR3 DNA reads TGTGCCAGCAGCTGGGTAGTCGCTAGCGGGATAGAGACCCAGTACTTC.